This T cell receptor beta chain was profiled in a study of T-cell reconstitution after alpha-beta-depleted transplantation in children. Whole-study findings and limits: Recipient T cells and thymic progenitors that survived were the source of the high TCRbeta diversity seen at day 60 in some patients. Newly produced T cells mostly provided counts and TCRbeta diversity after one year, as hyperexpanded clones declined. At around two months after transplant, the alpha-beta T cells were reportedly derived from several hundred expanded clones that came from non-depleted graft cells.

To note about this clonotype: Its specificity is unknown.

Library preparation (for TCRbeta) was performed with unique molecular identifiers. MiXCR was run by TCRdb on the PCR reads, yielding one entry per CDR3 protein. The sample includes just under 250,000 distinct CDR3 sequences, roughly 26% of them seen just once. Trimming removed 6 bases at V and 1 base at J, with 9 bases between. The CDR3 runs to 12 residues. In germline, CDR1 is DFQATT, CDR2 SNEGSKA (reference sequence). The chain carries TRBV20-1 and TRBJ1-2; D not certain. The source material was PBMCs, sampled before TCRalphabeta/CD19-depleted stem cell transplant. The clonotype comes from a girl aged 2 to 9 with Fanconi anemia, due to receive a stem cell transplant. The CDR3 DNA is TGCAGTGCCACGCCGGATAACTATGGCTACACCTTC. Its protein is CSATPDNYGYTF.